Each of the 25 T cell receptor beta chains below was sequenced from the same sample in a study of CD8+CD57+ T cells in acquired aplastic anemia. Individuals selected for sequencing had exhibited CD8+CD57+ cell expansion on flow cytometry. The use of genomic DNA as template underpinned the TCR beta VDJ and CDR3 profiling. MiXCR was run by TCRdb on the reads, yielding one entry per CDR3 protein. Here the sample spans approximately 300,000 distinct CDR3 sequences, 56% being singletons. Source material: sorted CD4+, CD8+, or CD8+CD57+ T cells (not recorded which) from PBMCs. Receptor source: a human donor with aplastic anemia.

This chain connects TRBV29-1 to TRBJ1-2; D gene uncertain. This CDR3 contains 12 residues. Per the germline V gene, CDR1 is SQVTM and CDR2 is ANQGSEA. The V gene lost 4 bases and the J gene lost 8 bases, with 14 bases spanning the gap. The CDR3 region has the DNA TGCAGCGTTGCGGTGGGGATCTTGGGCTACACCTTC. Translating gives CSVAVGILGYTF.

This clonotype was counted many times. The chain recombines TRBV29-1 with TRBJ2-1, with a possible D match to TRBD2 (7 bases). V gave up 6 bases and J gave up 7 bases, with 16 bases separating them. CDR1 is SQVTM, CDR2 ANQGSEA, per germline. The CDR3 totals 13 residues. In DNA, the CDR3 is TGCAGCGTGCGCGGGGGCGCGACAAATGAGCAGTTCTTC. Translating gives CSVRGGATNEQFF.

The chain couples TRBV20-1 to TRBJ2-3; 14 bases align to TRBD2. CDR3 length: 17 residues. V was pared by 0 bases and J by 4 bases, with 6 bases of the junction left unmatched. CDR1 is DFQATT, CDR2 SNEGSKA, per germline (reference sequence). The CDR3 DNA reads TGCAGTGCTAGAGAGACGGGACTAGCGGGAGAACCAGATACGCAGTATTTT. It yields the protein CSARETGLAGEPDTQYF.

The CDR3 sequence: CASSLLVRGRYEQYF. In nucleotides, the CDR3 is TGTGCCAGCAGCTTATTGGTTAGGGGAAGGTACGAGCAGTACTTC. The J gene is TRBJ2-7, the V gene TRBV11-1, with D tentatively TRBD1 (5 bases). The CDR3 extends over 15 amino acids. CDR1 SGHAT and CDR2 FQDESV come from the germline V gene (reference sequence). The V and J ends lost 2 bases and 4 bases respectively, with 15 bases between them.

This chain connects TRBV7-2 to TRBJ2-5, with a weak D call TRBD2 (5 bases). CDR3 length: 15 residues. The germline CDR1 and CDR2 sequences are SGHTA and FQGNSA. V was shortened by 2 bases and J by 6 bases, with 16 bases between the two germline ends. DNA for the CDR3: TGTGCCAGCAGCTTAAAAGCAGACTACCCAAAGACCCAGTACTTC. Amino acids: CASSLKADYPKTQYF.

This clonotype has just a few counts. A much more abundant neighbour one base away suggests this may be a read error. The rearrangement links TRBV5-1 to TRBJ2-2; 7 bases align to TRBD2. This CDR3 is 15 amino acids long. Per the germline V gene, CDR1 is SGHRS and CDR2 is YFSETQ. This CDR3 reads CAGSRGVGNTGELFF. The CDR3 nucleotides read TGCGCCGGCAGCCGGGGGGTAGGGAACACCGGGGAGCTGTTTTTT.

The chain couples TRBV10-2 to TRBJ2-2, with 13 bases that match TRBD2. Germline V gives CDR1 WSHSY, CDR2 SAAADI. The length of the CDR3 is 13 residues. J lost 7 bases, V lost 11 bases, and 4 bases had no gene match. CDR3 DNA: TGCGCCGGACTAGCGGGAGATGGCGGGGAGCTGTTTTTT. It codes for CAGLAGDGGELFF.

The rearrangement joins TRBV19 to TRBJ1-1; possible D gene TRBD1, 5 bases. The germline V gene encodes CDR1 LNHDA and CDR2 SQIVND (reference sequence). Trimming pared 7 bases from V and 2 bases from J, leaving 14 bases between. This CDR3 has 14 residues. The CDR3 is CASMETERNTEAFF. The DNA for the CDR3 is TGTGCCAGTATGGAGACAGAACGCAACACTGAAGCTTTCTTT. The variable domain in full, with the rest retrieved from reference TRBV19 and TRBJ1-1, is DGGITQSPKYLFRKEGQNVTLSCEQNLNHDAMYWYRQDPGQGLRLIYYSQIVNDFQKGDIAEGYSVSREKKESFPLTVTSAQKNPTAFYLCASMETERNTEAFFGQGTRLTVV.

The V call is TRBV2, the J call TRBJ1-5; 11 positions agree with TRBD1. The CDR3 runs 16 residues. In germline, CDR1 is SNHLY, CDR2 FYNNEI. V lost 6 bases and J lost 7; bases outside the gene matches: 11. The chain's CDR3 is CASRPGQGARGQPQHF. In DNA form, the CDR3 reads TGTGCCAGCAGACCTGGACAGGGGGCGCGGGGGCAGCCCCAGCATTTT.

This clonotype was observed once. V usage is TRBV19 and J usage is TRBJ2-3; the match to TRBD1 covers 8 bases. From germline, CDR1 is LNHDA and CDR2 SQIVND (reference sequence). The V segment lost 5 bases and the J segment 6 bases; nucleotides outside the gene matches: 10. CDR3 size: 15 residues. In DNA form, the CDR3 reads TGTGCCAGTAGTCAAGACAGGGGTTGGACGGATACGCAGTATTTT. This gives the protein CASSQDRGWTDTQYF.

The CDR3 reads CASRADRGTGANVLTF. The DNA of the CDR3 is TGTGCCAGCAGAGCAGACAGGGGCACTGGGGCCAACGTCCTGACTTTC. This rearrangement joins TRBV2 to TRBJ2-6, with 8 bases that match TRBD1. This CDR3 has 16 residues. Germline V gives CDR1 SNHLY, CDR2 FYNNEI. V gave up 6 bases and J gave up 2 bases; unmatched junction bases: 6.

This clonotype was found many times. The V call is TRBV3-1, the J call TRBJ1-5; D is unclear. This CDR3 is 13 amino acids long. Germline values: CDR1 LGHDT, CDR2 YNNKEL (reference sequence). V shed 3 bases and J shed 3 bases, with 6 bases lying between them. The CDR3 nucleotides are TGTGCCAGCAGCCAGGTCCTCAATCAGCCCCAGCATTTT. This encodes CASSQVLNQPQHF.

This clonotype was recorded many times. V is TRBV7-9 and J is TRBJ1-1; 9 bases agree with TRBD1. The CDR3 extends over 13 amino acids. Germline-derived CDR1 and CDR2 are SEHNR and FQNEAQ (reference sequence). V lost 6 bases, J lost 1 base, and 0 bases stayed unmatched. CDR3 residues: CASRQGANTEAFF. CDR3 DNA: TGTGCCAGCAGACAGGGGGCGAACACTGAAGCTTTCTTT.

This chain links TRBV7-9 with TRBJ2-7; D may be TRBD1 or TRBD2 (5 bases each). The V gene lost 1 base and the J gene lost 2 bases, with 15 bases spanning the gap. Germline values: CDR1 SEHNR, CDR2 FQNEAQ (reference sequence). The CDR3 is 16 residues long. For the CDR3, the DNA is TGTGCCAGCAGCTTAGTAGTGGGGGACGGACCCTACGAGCAGTACTTC. Residues: CASSLVVGDGPYEQYF.

V usage is TRBV5-1 and J usage is TRBJ2-3; maybe TRBD1 (5 bases). Germline V gene data show CDR1 as SGHRS and CDR2 as YFSETQ. CDR3 length: 15 amino acids. The V end lost 4 bases, the J end lost 0 bases, and 12 bases lay between the germline ends. The CDR3 protein is CASSVDSTSTDTQYF. In nucleotides, the CDR3 is TGCGCCAGCAGCGTTGACAGCACTAGCACAGATACGCAGTATTTT.

V gene TRBV25-1 combines with J gene TRBJ1-1, with 11 positions matching TRBD1. This CDR3 is built from 14 residues. Germline V gene sequence: CDR1 MGHDK, CDR2 SYGVNS. With V trimmed by 2 bases and J by 5 bases, 1 base remained unmatched. This CDR3 is CASSEGTGGTEAFF. The CDR3 bases are TGTGCCAGCAGTGAAGGGACAGGGGGAACTGAAGCTTTCTTT. Full variable domain (rest looked up from reference TRBV25-1 and TRBJ1-1): EADIYQTPRYLVIGTGKKITLECSQTMGHDKMYWYQQDPGMELHLIHYSYGVNSTEKGDLSSESTVSRIRTEHFPLTLESARPSHTSQYLCASSEGTGGTEAFFGQGTRLTVV.

The gene calls are TRBV5-1 and TRBJ2-1; a possible D gene is TRBD2 (7 bases). Trimming pared 0 bases from V and 5 bases from J, leaving 12 bases between. The germline V gene encodes CDR1 SGHRS and CDR2 YFSETQ. The CDR3 runs to 15 residues. The CDR3 sequence: CASSLGGGAHNEQFF. CDR3 nucleotides: TGCGCCAGCAGCTTGGGGGGGGGCGCCCACAATGAGCAGTTCTTC.

This clonotype occurred once. The chain recombines TRBV5-4 with TRBJ1-2, with TRBD1 as a possible D gene (5 bases). Germline V gives CDR1 SGHNT, CDR2 YYREEE (reference sequence). The CDR3 extends over 16 amino acids. Trimming cost V 0 bases and J 0 bases, with 12 bases left between them. The CDR3 DNA reads TGTGCCAGCAGCTTGGCCGGGGGGAACACTAACTATGGCTACACCTTC. This codes for CASSLAGGNTNYGYTF.

This clonotype was detected many times. This chain connects TRBV3-1 to TRBJ2-3; D is perhaps TRBD2 (6 bases). Per germline, CDR1 LGHDT and CDR2 YNNKEL (reference sequence). V shed 9 bases and J shed 1 base, with 11 bases lying between them. The CDR3 covers 13 residues. This CDR3 is CASLASGTDTQYF. The CDR3 nucleotides read TGTGCCAGTCTGGCTAGCGGCACAGATACGCAGTATTTT.

There are a few counts of this clonotype. The chain links TRBV7-6 to TRBJ2-7; unclear D gene. V was clipped by 0 bases and J by 2 bases, with 5 bases between them. CDR1 is SGHVS and CDR2 is FNYEAQ in the germline V gene. CDR3 length equals 13 residues. CDR3 in amino acids: CASSLAPAYEQYF. In DNA, the CDR3 is TGTGCCAGCAGCTTAGCGCCCGCCTACGAGCAGTACTTC.

This clonotype was counted many times. V usage is TRBV5-5 and J usage is TRBJ1-1, with a tentative D call TRBD1 (5 bases). The V and J ends lost 5 bases and 6 bases respectively, with 20 bases between them. The germline gives CDR1 SGHKS, CDR2 YYEKEE (reference sequence). The CDR3 consists of 15 residues. CDR3 DNA: TGTGCCAGCAGTTCGGCAACCCTCTCGGGGCCTGAAGCTTTCTTT. Amino acids: CASSSATLSGPEAFF.

Turning to this clonotype: Since the CDR3 does not end with the conserved phenylalanine or tryptophan, this likely comes from a read error. The DNA is omitted, as the CDR3 cannot be located on it reliably, and the CDR3 follows TCRdb's listing. The rearrangement links TRBV29-1 to TRBJ1-1. Per the germline V gene, CDR1 is SQVTM and CDR2 is ANQGSEA. The CDR3 adds up to 9 amino acids, both ends counted. The CDR3: CRPERREGN.

V usage is TRBV7-9 and J usage is TRBJ1-2; the D is unclear. V shed 6 bases and J shed 4 bases, with 15 bases lying between them. The CDR3 consists of 14 residues. Germline V gives CDR1 SEHNR, CDR2 FQNEAQ (reference sequence). CDR3 DNA sequence: TGTGCCAGCAGTGAGACTGGCAGGTTCTATGGCTACACCTTC. Encoded protein: CASSETGRFYGYTF.

The rearrangement uses TRBV11-2 and TRBJ2-2, with D hard to call. CDR1 is SGHAT, CDR2 FQNNGV, per germline. V lost 5 bases to trimming and J lost 4 bases, with 14 bases between them. The CDR3 loop spans 15 amino acids. The chain's CDR3 is CASSPPPLGTGELFF. The CDR3 nucleotides are TGTGCCAGCAGCCCCCCCCCGCTGGGCACCGGGGAGCTGTTTTTT.

This clonotype was seen only a few times. The rearrangement uses TRBV2 and TRBJ1-6; D may be TRBD1 (5 bases). The germline CDR1 and CDR2 sequences are SNHLY and FYNNEI. CDR3 length equals 12 residues. Trimming cost V 8 bases and J 8 bases, with 10 bases left between them. CDR3 bases: TGTGCCAGCTCGGGGGGGGATTCACCCCTCCACTTT. This sequence encodes CASSGGDSPLHF. The entire variable domain, with the rest obtained from reference TRBV2 and TRBJ1-6, is as follows: EPEVTQTPSHQVTQMGQEVILRCVPISNHLYFYWYRQILGQKVEFLVSFYNNEISEKSEIFDDQFSVERPDGSNFTLKIRSTKLEDSAMYFCASSGGDSPLHFGNGTRLTVT.